Listed here are 2 T cell receptor beta chains from one sample, sequenced in a study of shared clonotypes between healthy human individuals. The repertoire was sequenced with immunoSEQ multiplex PCR; TCRdb's copy has only in-frame clones and lacks some. The table has about 960,000 clones, less than 85% seen once; the top ten hold over 1.3%. The sequenced material came from memory CD4+ T cells sorted from blood. Indicated subset: CD45RA-negative fraction. Receptors originate from a man aged 18 to 30 in good health.

The rearrangement links TRBV9 to TRBJ2-5; D tentatively reads TRBD1 or TRBD2 (5 bases each). Per germline, CDR1 SGDLS and CDR2 YYNGEE. Trimming removed 0 bases at V and 7 bases at J, with 16 bases between. CDR3 length: 15 residues. The CDR3 DNA is TGTGCCAGCAGCGTAGAGGATTGGGCTGGGGGGACCCAGTACTTC. Translated: CASSVEDWAGGTQYF.

The chain uses TRBV6-6 and TRBJ1-1; a possible D gene is TRBD1 (6 bases). This CDR3 is built from 12 residues. Trimming removed 6 bases at V and 6 bases at J, with 11 bases between. Germline V lookup: CDR1 MNHNY, CDR2 SVGAGI (reference sequence). Here the CDR3 reads CASSPTGSEAFF. The CDR3 nucleotides are TGTGCCAGCAGCCCTACAGGGTCTGAAGCTTTCTTT.